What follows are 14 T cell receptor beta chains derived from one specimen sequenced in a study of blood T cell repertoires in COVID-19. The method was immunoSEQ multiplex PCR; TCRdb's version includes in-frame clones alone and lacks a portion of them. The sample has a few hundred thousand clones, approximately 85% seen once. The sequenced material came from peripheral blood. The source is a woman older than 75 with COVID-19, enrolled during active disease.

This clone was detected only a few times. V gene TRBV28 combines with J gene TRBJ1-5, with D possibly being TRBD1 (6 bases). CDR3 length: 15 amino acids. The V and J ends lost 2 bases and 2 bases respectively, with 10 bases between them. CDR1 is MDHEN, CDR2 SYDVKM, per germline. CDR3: CASSLGGIGNQPQHF. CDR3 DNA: TGTGCCAGCAGTTTAGGGGGCATAGGCAATCAGCCCCAGCATTTT.

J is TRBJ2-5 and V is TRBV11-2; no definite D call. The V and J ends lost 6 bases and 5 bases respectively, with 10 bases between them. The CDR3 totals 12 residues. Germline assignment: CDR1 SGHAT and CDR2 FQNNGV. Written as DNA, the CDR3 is TGTGCCAGCAGTCAAACCGCGGAGACCCAGTACTTC. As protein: CASSQTAETQYF.

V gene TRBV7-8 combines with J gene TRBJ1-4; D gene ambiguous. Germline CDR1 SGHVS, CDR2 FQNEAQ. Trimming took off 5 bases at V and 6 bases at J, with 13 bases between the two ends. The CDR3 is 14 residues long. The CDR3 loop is CASSLGGPDEKLFF. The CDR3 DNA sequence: TGTGCCAGCAGCCTCGGCGGGCCGGATGAAAAACTGTTTTTT.

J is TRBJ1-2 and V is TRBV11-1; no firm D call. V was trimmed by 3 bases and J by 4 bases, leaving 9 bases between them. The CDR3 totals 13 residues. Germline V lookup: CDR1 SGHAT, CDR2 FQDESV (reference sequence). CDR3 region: CASSFPDFYGYTF. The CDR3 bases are TGTGCCAGCAGCTTTCCAGATTTCTATGGCTACACCTTC. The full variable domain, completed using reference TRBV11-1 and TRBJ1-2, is EAEVAQSPRYKITEKSQAVAFWCDPISGHATLYWYRQILGQGPELLVQFQDESVVDDSQLPKDRFSAERLKGVDSTLKIQPAELGDSAMYLCASSFPDFYGYTFGSGTRLTVV.

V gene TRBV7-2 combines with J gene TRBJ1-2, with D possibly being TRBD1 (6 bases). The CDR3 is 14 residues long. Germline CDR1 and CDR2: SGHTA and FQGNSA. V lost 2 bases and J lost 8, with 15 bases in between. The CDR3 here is CASSLQGTLGGYTF. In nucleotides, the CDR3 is TGTGCCAGCAGCTTACAGGGGACGTTGGGAGGCTACACCTTC. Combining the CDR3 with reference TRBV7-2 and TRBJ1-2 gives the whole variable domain GAGVSQSPSNKVTEKGKDVELRCDPISGHTALYWYRQSLGQGLEFLIYFQGNSAPDKSGLPSDRFSAERTGGSVSTLTIQRTQQEDSAVYLCASSLQGTLGGYTFGSGTRLTVV.

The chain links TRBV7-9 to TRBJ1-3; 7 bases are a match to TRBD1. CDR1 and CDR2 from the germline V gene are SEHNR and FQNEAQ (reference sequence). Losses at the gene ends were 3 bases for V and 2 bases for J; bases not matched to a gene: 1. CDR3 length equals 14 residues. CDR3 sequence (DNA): TGTGCCAGCAGCTTCACAGGGGCTGGAAACACCATATATTTT. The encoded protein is CASSFTGAGNTIYF. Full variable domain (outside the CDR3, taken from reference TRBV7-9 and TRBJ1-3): DTGVSQNPRHKITKRGQNVTFRCDPISEHNRLYWYRQTLGQGPEFLTYFQNEAQLEKSRLLSDRFSAERPKGSFSTLEIQRTEQGDSAMYLCASSFTGAGNTIYFGEGSWLTVV.

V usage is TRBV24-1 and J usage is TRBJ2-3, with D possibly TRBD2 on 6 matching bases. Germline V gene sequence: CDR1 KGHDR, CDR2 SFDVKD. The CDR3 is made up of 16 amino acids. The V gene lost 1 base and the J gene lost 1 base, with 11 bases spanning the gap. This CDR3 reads CATSDFGGSGTDTQYF. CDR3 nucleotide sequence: TGTGCCACCAGTGATTTCGGAGGGTCCGGCACAGATACGCAGTATTTT.

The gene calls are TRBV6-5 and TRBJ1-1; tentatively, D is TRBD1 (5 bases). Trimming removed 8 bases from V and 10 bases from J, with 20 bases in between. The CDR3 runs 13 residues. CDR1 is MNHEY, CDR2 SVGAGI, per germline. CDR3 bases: TGTGCCAGCCTACCGGGGGGTGGATTTATAGCTTTCTTT. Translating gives CASLPGGGFIAFF.

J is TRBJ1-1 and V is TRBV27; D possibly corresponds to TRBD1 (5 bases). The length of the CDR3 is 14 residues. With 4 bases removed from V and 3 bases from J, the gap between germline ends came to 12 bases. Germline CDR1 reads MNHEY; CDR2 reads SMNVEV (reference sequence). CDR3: CASSSAGWDTEAFF. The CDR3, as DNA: TGTGCCAGCAGTTCGGCAGGGTGGGACACTGAAGCTTTCTTT.

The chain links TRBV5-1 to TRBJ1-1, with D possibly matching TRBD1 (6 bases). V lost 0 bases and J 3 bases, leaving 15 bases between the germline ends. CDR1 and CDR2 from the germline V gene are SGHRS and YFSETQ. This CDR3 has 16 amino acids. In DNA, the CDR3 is TGCGCCAGCAGCTTGGGCTCCACAGGGTTTTACACTGAAGCTTTCTTT. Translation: CASSLGSTGFYTEAFF.

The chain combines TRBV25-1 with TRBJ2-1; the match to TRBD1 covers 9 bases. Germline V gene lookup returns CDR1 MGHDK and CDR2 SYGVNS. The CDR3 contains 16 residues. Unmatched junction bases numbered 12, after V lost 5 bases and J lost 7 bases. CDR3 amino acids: CASSTSPGQGRNEQFF. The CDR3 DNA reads TGTGCCAGCAGTACTAGCCCGGGACAGGGTCGGAATGAGCAGTTCTTC.

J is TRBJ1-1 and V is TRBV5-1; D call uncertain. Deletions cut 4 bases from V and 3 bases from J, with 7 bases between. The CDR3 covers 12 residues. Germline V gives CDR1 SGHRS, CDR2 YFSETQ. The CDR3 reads CASSGPDTEAFF. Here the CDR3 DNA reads TGCGCCAGCAGCGGTCCGGACACTGAAGCTTTCTTT.

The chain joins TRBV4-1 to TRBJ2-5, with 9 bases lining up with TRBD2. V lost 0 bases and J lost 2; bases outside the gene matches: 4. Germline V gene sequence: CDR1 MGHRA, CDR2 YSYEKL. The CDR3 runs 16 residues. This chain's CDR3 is CASSQDLAGSQETQYF. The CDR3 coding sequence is TGCGCCAGCAGCCAAGATCTAGCGGGGTCTCAAGAGACCCAGTACTTC.

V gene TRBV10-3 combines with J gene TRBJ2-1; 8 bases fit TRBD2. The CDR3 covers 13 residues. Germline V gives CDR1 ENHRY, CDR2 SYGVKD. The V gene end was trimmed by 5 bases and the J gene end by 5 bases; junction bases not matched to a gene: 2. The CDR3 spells CAISPGGDNEQFF. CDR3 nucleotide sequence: TGTGCCATCAGTCCGGGAGGGGACAATGAGCAGTTCTTC.